This entry is about one T cell receptor beta chain. What it recognizes is unknown. The sample originates from a study of vaccination effects on CD4 cells after COVID-19. On the study more broadly: Two recovered convalescent patients were sampled 16 days and one week pre-vaccination.

Data came from immunoSEQ multiplex PCR; TCRdb stores just in-frame clones and leaves some out. The data hold 70,000 or so clones, with roughly 73% observed a single time. The ViraFEST assay expanded antigen-specific CD4+ T cells with viral peptide pools before sequencing. CD4+ T cells were isolated after around 9 days of culture. According to PCR results, the person was infected with SARS-CoV-2 between March and December 2020. Some 2 million PBMC per well received approximately 10 IU/ml IL-2 and 9 to 10 ug/ml peptides in culture. Negative control cultures received an HIV-1 Nef peptide pool. The authors replaced half the medium with IL-2 medium on days 3 and 7. This CDR3 contains 15 residues. Germline V gene sequence: CDR1 LNHDA, CDR2 SQIVND (reference sequence). Trimming removed 3 bases at V and 0 bases at J, with 11 bases between.

This receptor was identified in a human donor who had a prior SARS-CoV-2 infection. The sequencing used CD4+ T cells from PBMCs cultured with HIV peptides, collected before COVID-19 vaccination. Indicated subset: HIV-1 Nef peptide pool negative control/reference culture. The chain employs TRBV19 and TRBJ1-2; D remains ambiguous. The CDR3 spells CASSIRTRTNYGYTF. Here the CDR3 DNA reads TGTGCCAGTAGTATCCGAACGCGAACTAACTATGGCTACACCTTC.